The rows below give T cell receptor beta chains drawn from one sample of a study of cytomegalovirus exposure and HLA in healthy donors. Assay used: immunoSEQ multiplex PCR; TCRdb lists only in-frame clones, some missing. The sample lists about 160,000 clones, over 85% occurring once. Sequences were obtained from PBMCs. All receptors derive from a man between 18 and 35 years old in good health and CMV-seropositive. Each CDR3 is given with its conserved first and last residue. A D gene is named only where the DNA matches it firmly. A clone size is listed for some rows: how often the clone was seen (once, few, many), or a class if it is expanded.

TRBV10-1	.	.	TRBJ2-1	TGCGCCAGCAGTGGGAGAAGCGCCCTCGTGAGGAATGAGCAGTTCTTC	CASSGRSALVRNEQFF
TRBV5-8	.	.	TRBJ1-1	TGTGCCAGCAGCTCCGTTCTACAGGGTAACACTGAAGCTTTCTTT	CASSSVLQGNTEAFF
TRBV5-4	TRBD2	.	TRBJ2-7	TGTGCCAGCAGCTTTACTAGCGGGAGCTCCTACGAGCAGTACTTC	CASSFTSGSSYEQYF
TRBV4-2	TRBD2	.	TRBJ2-7	TGTGCCAGCAGCCAACCGGGGGAAGCGGGACCGGCCTCCTACGAGCAGTACTTC	CASSQPGEAGPASYEQYF
TRBV4-2	TRBD1	.	TRBJ2-1	TGTGCCAGCAGCCAAGATCGGACAGGGAGTATCTACAATGAGCAGTTCTTC	CASSQDRTGSIYNEQFF
TRBV30	TRBD1	.	TRBJ1-5	TGTGCCTGGAGTAGCGGACAGGGTTATGAGCAGCCCCAGCATTTT	CAWSSGQGYEQPQHF
TRBV2	.	.	TRBJ1-2	TGTGCCAGCACTAAAACAGAACATGGCTACACCTTC	CASTKTEHGYTF
TRBV4-1	TRBD2	.	TRBJ2-1	TGCGCCAGCAGCCGAAGCGGGAGCTCCTACAATGAGCAGTTCTTC	CASSRSGSSYNEQFF
TRBV29-1	.	.	TRBJ1-1	TGCAGCGTTGACCTGGGAGGGGTCGTAGAAATGAACACTGAAGCTTTCTTT	CSVDLGGVVEMNTEAFF
TRBV6-5	TRBD2	.	TRBJ2-3	TGTGCCAGCAGTTATTTCGGGGGGTTCACAGATACGCAGTATTTT	CASSYFGGFTDTQYF
TRBV6-6	TRBD1	.	TRBJ1-4	TGTGCCAGCAGTTACTACCGGGACAGGGGGCTTGAAAAACTGTTTTTT	CASSYYRDRGLEKLFF
TRBV6-6	.	.	TRBJ1-2	TGTGCCAGCAGTTACGAGGGTTTACGATATGGCTACACCTTC	CASSYEGLRYGYTF
TRBV9	TRBD2	.	TRBJ2-3	TGTGCCAGCAGCCCCCGAGGACTAGCGGGGACCACAGATACGCAGTATTTT	CASSPRGLAGTTDTQYF
TRBV29-1	TRBD1	.	TRBJ2-7	TGCAGCGTTTCCGGGACAGGCCCCTACGAGCAGTACTTC	CSVSGTGPYEQYF
TRBV19	.	few	TRBJ2-7	TGTGCCAGTAGTCCGGGACTCGGTTCCGAGCAGTACTTC	CASSPGLGSEQYF
TRBV30	TRBD1	few	TRBJ1-1	TGTGCCTGGAGCGCCAGGGACAGGACGAACACTGAAGCTTTCTTT	CAWSARDRTNTEAFF
TRBV5-1	.	few	TRBJ2-2	TGCGCCAGCAGCTCGACGGCGGGACCGAACACCGGGGAGCTGTTTTTT	CASSSTAGPNTGELFF
TRBV4-2	.	.	TRBJ2-5	TGTGCCAGCAGCACGGACTTACAAGAGACCCAGTACTTC	CASSTDLQETQYF
TRBV5-4	TRBD1	.	TRBJ1-5	TGTGCCAGCAGCTTGGATACCGGGACAGGGTCAATTCGGCAGCCCCAGCATTTT	CASSLDTGTGSIRQPQHF
TRBV27	TRBD1	.	TRBJ2-7	TGTGCCAGCAGTTTATCAGGACAGGGTGATAGCTACGAGCAGTACTTC	CASSLSGQGDSYEQYF
TRBV5-6	.	.	TRBJ2-1	TGTGCCAGCAGCTTGTACCCAGGATACAATGAGCAGTTCTTC	CASSLYPGYNEQFF
TRBV10-3	.	.	TRBJ1-1	TGTGCCATCAGTGAACAAGTGAACACTGAAGCTTTCTTT	CAISEQVNTEAFF
TRBV28	.	.	TRBJ1-5	TGTGCCAGCAGTTTTTCTAGCAGGGGCACGAATCAGCCCCAGCATTTT	CASSFSSRGTNQPQHF
TRBV27	TRBD2	.	TRBJ2-7	TGTGCCAGCAGTTTGAGTGGACTAGCGAAAACCTACGAGCAGTACTTC	CASSLSGLAKTYEQYF
TRBV5-1	.	.	TRBJ2-3	TGCGCCAGCAGCCAACCGGAGGGCACAGATACGCAGTATTTT	CASSQPEGTDTQYF
TRBV2	.	.	TRBJ2-5	TGTGCCACAACAAGTCAAGAGACCCAGTACTTC	CATTSQETQYF
TRBV28	.	.	TRBJ1-6	TGTGCCAGCAGGGAACTAAATTCACCCCTCCACTTT	CASRELNSPLHF
TRBV10-2	.	.	TRBJ1-3	TGCGCCAGCAGTGCGGGGGTTAACTCTGGAAACACCATATATTTT	CASSAGVNSGNTIYF
TRBV4-1	.	.	TRBJ1-1	TGCGCCAGCAGAGGGGCTGGGAACACTGAAGCTTTCTTT	CASRGAGNTEAFF
TRBV29-1	.	.	TRBJ1-1	TGCAGCGTTGGGTCCAGGATGAACACTGAAGCTTTCTTT	CSVGSRMNTEAFF
TRBV2	.	.	TRBJ1-2	TGTGCCAGCAGGGGGGGAGGGGTCCTTAGGGACTATGGCTACACCTTC	CASRGGGVLRDYGYTF
TRBV4-1	TRBD1	.	TRBJ1-1	TGCGCCAGCAGCCAGCGGGACAGGGGCCGTAACACTGAAGCTTTCTTT	CASSQRDRGRNTEAFF
TRBV28	TRBD1	.	TRBJ2-7	TGTGCCAGCAGTCAGGCTACGGGGACAGGGGACGAGCAGTACTTC	CASSQATGTGDEQYF
TRBV6-5	.	.	TRBJ2-2	TGTGCCAGCAATGGGCCGCGAGGGGAGCTGTTTTTT	CASNGPRGELFF
TRBV18	.	.	TRBJ2-4	TGTGCCAGCTCACCCTCTGCGGGTCCCGGCATTCAGTACTTC	CASSPSAGPGIQYF
TRBV19	TRBD2	.	TRBJ2-7	TGTGCCAGTAGTACCCCCGGGACTAGTATCTACGAGCAGTACTTC	CASSTPGTSIYEQYF
TRBV5-1	TRBD2	.	TRBJ2-5	TGCGCCAGCAGGGTCGGGACTAGCGGGAGGCTGGAAGAGACCCAGTACTTC	CASRVGTSGRLEETQYF
TRBV9	TRBD2	.	TRBJ2-6	TGTGCCAGCAGCCTCCCTAGCGGGAGTGACTCTGGGGCCAACGTCCTGACTTTC	CASSLPSGSDSGANVLTF
TRBV9	.	.	TRBJ2-2	TGTGCCAGCAGCCCCGGGGACGGGGAGCTGTTTTTT	CASSPGDGELFF
TRBV7-9	TRBD1	once	TRBJ2-1	TGTGCCAGCAGGCAAACAGGGGGAAACTACAATGAGCAGTTCTTC	CASRQTGGNYNEQFF
TRBV21-1	.	.	TRBJ2-7	TGTGCCAGCATCATATCGGGGGGGCTCAACGAGCAGTACTTC	CASIISGGLNEQYF
TRBV28	.	.	TRBJ2-1	TGTGCCAGCAGTTCCCGGGGGAGCTACAATGAGCAGTTCTTC	CASSSRGSYNEQFF
TRBV15	TRBD1	.	TRBJ1-2	TGTGCCACCAGCAGAGATCGGGGACAGAACTATGGCTACACCTTC	CATSRDRGQNYGYTF
TRBV4-1	TRBD2	.	TRBJ2-3	TGCGCCAGCAGCCAAGGGGGACTAGCACTAAGCACAGATACGCAGTATTTT	CASSQGGLALSTDTQYF
TRBV19	.	.	TRBJ2-1	TGTGCCAGTAGTAAGGACCCGCGGGGGCTAAACTACAATGAGCAGTTCTTC	CASSKDPRGLNYNEQFF
TRBV18	TRBD2	once	TRBJ2-1	TGTGCCAGCTCACTCTCTGATGGGCTAGCGGTATACAATGAGCAGTTCTTC	CASSLSDGLAVYNEQFF
TRBV29-1	.	.	TRBJ1-2	TGCAGCGTTGCGGGGGGCGCTGACTATGGCTACACCTTC	CSVAGGADYGYTF